This T cell receptor beta chain was obtained from a study of T-cell reconstitution after alpha-beta-depleted transplantation in children. Preparing the TCRbeta library involved the use of unique molecular identifiers. TCRdb fed the PCR reads into MiXCR, producing one record per CDR3 protein. The sample has tens of thousands of distinct CDR3 sequences, roughly half seen once. The specimen was peripheral blood, collected before TCRalphabeta/CD19-depleted stem cell transplant. The origin of this receptor is a boy in the first two years of life with SCID, due to receive a stem cell transplant.

The CDR3 bases are TGTGCCATCAGTGACGGAAATAGATCACCCCTCCACTTT. Protein: CAISDGNRSPLHF. This chain links TRBV10-3 with TRBJ1-6; D uncertain. Trimming removed 3 bases at V and 10 bases at J, with 10 bases between. Germline V gene lookup returns CDR1 ENHRY and CDR2 SYGVKD. The CDR3 totals 13 residues.